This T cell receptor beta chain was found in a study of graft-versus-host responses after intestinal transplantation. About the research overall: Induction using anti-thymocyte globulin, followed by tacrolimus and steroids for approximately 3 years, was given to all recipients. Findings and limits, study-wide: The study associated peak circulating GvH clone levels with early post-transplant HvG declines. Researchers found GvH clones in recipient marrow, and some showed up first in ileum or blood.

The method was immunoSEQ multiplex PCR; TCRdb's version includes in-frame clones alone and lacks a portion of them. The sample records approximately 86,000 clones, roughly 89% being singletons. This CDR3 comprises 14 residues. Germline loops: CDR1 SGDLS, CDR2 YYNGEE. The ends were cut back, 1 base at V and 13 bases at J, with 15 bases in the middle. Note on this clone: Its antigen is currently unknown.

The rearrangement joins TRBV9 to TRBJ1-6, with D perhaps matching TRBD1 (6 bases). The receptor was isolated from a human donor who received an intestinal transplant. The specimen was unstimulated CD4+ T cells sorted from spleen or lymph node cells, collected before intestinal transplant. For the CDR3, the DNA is TGTGCCAGCAGCGTATCTATCCAGGGGCTCCCCCTCCACTTT. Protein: CASSVSIQGLPLHF.